Listed here are 10 T cell receptor beta chains from one sample, sequenced in a study of cytomegalovirus exposure and HLA in healthy donors. Amplification used 60 Vbeta primers and 13 Jbeta primers. Using immunoSEQ multiplex PCR, the repertoire was profiled, and TCRdb retains in-frame clones only, with some absent. The sample shows over 90,000 clones, less than 85% of them seen only once. The sample was PBMCs. Receptor source: a man aged 35 to 55 in good health and CMV-seronegative.

Only one count was recorded for this clone. This chain connects TRBV14 to TRBJ2-3, with D unresolved. The germline gives CDR1 SGHDN, CDR2 FVKESK. Trimming removed 0 bases at V and 5 bases at J, with 15 bases between. The CDR3 extends over 16 amino acids. CDR3 coding DNA: TGTGCCAGCAGCCAAGATCGTGGATATCGCGGAGATACGCAGTATTTT. It encodes CASSQDRGYRGDTQYF.

This clone was observed once. The V call is TRBV7-3, the J call TRBJ2-7; tentatively, D is TRBD1 (6 bases). The CDR3 has 15 amino acids. Trimming took off 1 base at V and 0 bases at J, with 10 bases between the two ends. Germline CDR1 and CDR2: SGHTA and FQGTGA. CDR3 protein: CASSLIADSSYEQYF. In DNA form, the CDR3 reads TGTGCCAGCAGCTTAATCGCGGACAGCTCCTACGAGCAGTACTTC.

The table lists this clone with a count of one. The rearrangement joins TRBV6-5 to TRBJ1-1, with TRBD1 matching over 8 bases. Germline V gives CDR1 MNHEY, CDR2 SVGAGI. J was trimmed by 13 bases and V by 6 bases; bases with no gene match: 13. This CDR3 contains 13 residues. The CDR3 loop is CASSRGQPDKGFF. In nucleotides, the CDR3 is TGTGCCAGCAGCAGGGGGCAGCCAGATAAGGGTTTCTTT.

The gene calls are TRBV5-1 and TRBJ1-1; 11 bases agree with TRBD1. There are 15 residues in the CDR3. Germline trimming cut 0 bases from V and 6 bases from J; bases unmatched to any gene: 4. Per the germline V gene, CDR1 is SGHRS and CDR2 is YFSETQ. The CDR3 loop reads CASSLEGGQGAEAFF. DNA for the CDR3: TGCGCCAGCAGCTTGGAAGGGGGACAGGGGGCTGAAGCTTTCTTT.

This chain uses TRBV6-5 with TRBJ2-1, with 7 nucleotides matching TRBD1. The CDR3 is 15 residues long. The J segment lost 9 bases and the V segment lost 4 bases, leaving 12 bases of the junction unmatched. Per the germline V gene, CDR1 is MNHEY and CDR2 is SVGAGI. CDR3 bases: TGTGCCAGCAGTTTCACTACAGGGGATAGTGGTGAGCAGTTCTTC. Residues: CASSFTTGDSGEQFF.

Turning to this clone: Other DNA variants within this sample encode the same CDR3. J is TRBJ1-1 and V is TRBV7-2, with D possibly being TRBD1 (5 bases). The CDR3 is 15 residues long. The V end was cut by 1 base, the J end by 0 bases, with 9 bases between. CDR1 is SGHTA and CDR2 is FQGNSA in the germline V gene. The CDR3 protein is CASSLVGGMNTEAFF. CDR3 DNA: TGTGCCAGCAGCTTAGTCGGGGGGATGAACACTGAAGCTTTCTTT.

Only a few counts were recorded for this clone. The chain has TRBV11-2 and TRBJ1-3; 8 nucleotides align to TRBD1. The CDR3 is 17 amino acids. V lost 5 bases and J lost 0; bases outside the gene matches: 9. Germline loops: CDR1 SGHAT, CDR2 FQNNGV. CDR3 amino acids: CASSLRGHQSSGNTIYF. In DNA form, the CDR3 reads TGTGCCAGCAGCCTCAGGGGGCACCAGAGCTCTGGAAACACCATATATTTT.

CDR3 in amino acids: CASSHHGTGPYGYTF. CDR3 sequence (DNA): TGCGCCAGCAGTCACCACGGGACAGGTCCTTATGGCTACACCTTC. The chain has TRBV23-1 and TRBJ1-2; 8 bases are a match to TRBD1. TRBV23-1 is sorted into the ORF group, with uncertain function. Unmatched junction bases numbered 8, after V lost 3 bases and J lost 5 bases. The CDR3 covers 15 residues.

Only a few counts were recorded for this clone. The chain employs TRBV9 and TRBJ2-1; TRBD2 matches 7 bases. The V and J ends lost 6 bases and 0 bases, in that order; junction bases with no gene match: 12. The CDR3 totals 17 residues. Germline assignment: CDR1 SGDLS and CDR2 YYNGEE. CDR3 sequence: CASTGSSGRSSYNEQFF. CDR3 nucleotides: TGTGCCAGCACCGGCTCTAGCGGCCGGAGCTCCTACAATGAGCAGTTCTTC. The entire variable domain, with the rest obtained from reference TRBV9 and TRBJ2-1, is as follows: DSGVTQTPKHLITATGQRVTLRCSPRSGDLSVYWYQQSLDQGLQFLIQYYNGEERAKGNILERFSAQQFPDLHSELNLSSLELGDSALYFCASTGSSGRSSYNEQFFGPGTRLTVL.

The V and J genes are TRBV9 and TRBJ2-7; maybe TRBD2 (6 bases). With 4 bases removed from V and 0 bases from J, the gap between germline ends came to 14 bases. Germline CDR1 reads SGDLS; CDR2 reads YYNGEE. The CDR3 has 15 residues. The CDR3 sequence: CASSRSPGDSYEQYF. CDR3 sequence (DNA): TGTGCCAGCAGCCGTAGCCCGGGGGACTCCTACGAGCAGTACTTC.